A selection of T cell receptor beta chains follows, all from one sample in a study of T cells in Graves' hyperthyroidism and ophthalmopathy. TCRdb reprocessed the multiplex PCR reads via MiXCR and lists one record per CDR3 protein. Seen here are roughly 720,000 distinct CDR3 sequences, approximately 15% observed once, and the top ten hold 15%. Sequencing used blood. The receptors originated from a man between 45 and 60 years old with Graves' hyperthyroidism. The CDR3 runs from the conserved cysteine through the conserved F or W. Fields, in order: J gene, D gene, V gene, clone size, CDR3 DNA, CDR3 protein. A D gene is named only where the DNA matches it firmly. Only some rows state a clone size, as once, few, many or a class for expanded clones.

j_gene: TRBJ2-3; d_gene: TRBD2; v_gene: TRBV30; abundance: few; CDR3nt: TGTGCCTGGGGGATAGCGGGGCCAAGCACAGATACGCAGTATTTT; CDR3aa: CAWGIAGPSTDTQYF
j_gene: TRBJ2-4; d_gene: -; v_gene: TRBV3-1; abundance: -; CDR3nt: TGTGCCAGCAGCCAAGATCCCCCGATTACGGGAGCGGAAAACATTCAGTACTTC; CDR3aa: CASSQDPPITGAENIQYF
j_gene: TRBJ2-7; d_gene: TRBD2; v_gene: TRBV5-1; abundance: -; CDR3nt: TGCGCCAGCAGCCCGTGGACTAGCTACGAGCAGTACTTC; CDR3aa: CASSPWTSYEQYF
j_gene: TRBJ1-4; d_gene: -; v_gene: TRBV6-1; abundance: -; CDR3nt: TGTGCCAGTAGACGGGACACCTCTAATGAAAAACTGTTTTTT; CDR3aa: CASRRDTSNEKLFF
j_gene: TRBJ2-7; d_gene: TRBD2; v_gene: TRBV11-2; abundance: many; CDR3nt: TGTGCCAGCAGCTATTCAGCGGGGGCCGCCTACGAGCAGTACTTC; CDR3aa: CASSYSAGAAYEQYF
j_gene: TRBJ2-3; d_gene: TRBD2; v_gene: TRBV28; abundance: few; CDR3nt: TGTGCCAGCACCCCTAGCGGGAGGGCCCGCACAGATACGCAGTATTTT; CDR3aa: CASTPSGRARTDTQYF
j_gene: TRBJ1-2; d_gene: TRBD1; v_gene: TRBV7-2; abundance: -; CDR3nt: TGTGCCAGCAGCTTAGAGGTGTGGCAGGGGGAGGGATCCTTATTATATGGCTACACCTTC; CDR3aa: CASSLEVWQGEGSLLYGYTF
j_gene: TRBJ1-2; d_gene: TRBD1; v_gene: TRBV7-2; abundance: -; CDR3nt: TGTGCCAGCAGACTAGGGACAGGGGTTAACTATGGCTACACCTTC; CDR3aa: CASRLGTGVNYGYTF
j_gene: TRBJ1-1; d_gene: -; v_gene: TRBV2; abundance: many; CDR3nt: TGTGCCAGCAGCCGCGAGGGAGGGGTGAACACTGAAGCTTTCTTT; CDR3aa: CASSREGGVNTEAFF
j_gene: TRBJ2-7; d_gene: -; v_gene: TRBV5-1; abundance: -; CDR3nt: TGCGCCAGCAGCTTCCAAGACAGCTCCTACGAGCAGTACTTC; CDR3aa: CASSFQDSSYEQYF
j_gene: TRBJ2-2; d_gene: -; v_gene: TRBV28; abundance: -; CDR3nt: TGTGCCAGCAGGGTCCAGGGGAACACCGGGGAGCTGTTTTTT; CDR3aa: CASRVQGNTGELFF
j_gene: TRBJ2-5; d_gene: TRBD2; v_gene: TRBV6-5; abundance: -; CDR3nt: TGTGCCAGCAGTTACACTCCTAGCGGCCAAGAGGCCCAGTACTTC; CDR3aa: CASSYTPSGQEAQYF
j_gene: TRBJ2-3; d_gene: -; v_gene: TRBV29-1; abundance: few; CDR3nt: TGCAGCGCCGCCCCTAGGAGCCCAGATACGCAGTATTTT; CDR3aa: CSAAPRSPDTQYF
j_gene: TRBJ1-5; d_gene: -; v_gene: TRBV12-3/TRBV12-4; abundance: -; CDR3nt: TGTGCCAGCAGTTTCGTTAGTCAGCCCCAGCATTTT; CDR3aa: CASSFVSQPQHF
j_gene: TRBJ1-4; d_gene: -; v_gene: TRBV6-5; abundance: many; CDR3nt: TGTGCCAGCAGTTACTCCGGGGGACCCGGCAATGAAAAACTGTTTTTT; CDR3aa: CASSYSGGPGNEKLFF
j_gene: TRBJ2-3; d_gene: -; v_gene: TRBV11-2; abundance: few; CDR3nt: TGTGCCAGCAGCCCCGTCTACGGGAGCCAGGGGACAGATACGCAGTATTTT; CDR3aa: CASSPVYGSQGTDTQYF
j_gene: TRBJ2-1; d_gene: -; v_gene: TRBV11-3; abundance: -; CDR3nt: TGTGCCAGCAGCTTTGCTAGCCTAGGTCACAATGAGCAGTTCTTC; CDR3aa: CASSFASLGHNEQFF
j_gene: TRBJ1-1; d_gene: -; v_gene: TRBV3-1; abundance: -; CDR3nt: TGTGCCAGCAGCCAATATGAGGGGAGAAACACTGAAGCTTTCTTT; CDR3aa: CASSQYEGRNTEAFF
j_gene: TRBJ2-3; d_gene: TRBD2; v_gene: TRBV11-2; abundance: -; CDR3nt: TGTGCCAGCAGCCCGACTAGCGGGAGCGGTGTAGATACGCAGTATTTT; CDR3aa: CASSPTSGSGVDTQYF
j_gene: TRBJ2-3; d_gene: TRBD2; v_gene: TRBV2; abundance: many; CDR3nt: TGTGCCAGCAGTGAAGTCGAGGGAGGGCGTCATGGAGATACGCAGTATTTT; CDR3aa: CASSEVEGGRHGDTQYF
j_gene: TRBJ2-5; d_gene: -; v_gene: TRBV10-3; abundance: few; CDR3nt: TGTGCCATCAGTGATGATAAAGAGACCCAGTACTTC; CDR3aa: CAISDDKETQYF
j_gene: TRBJ2-7; d_gene: -; v_gene: TRBV6-5; abundance: -; CDR3nt: TGTGCCAGCAGTTACTCAGACCCAATGGTATACGAGCAGTACTTC; CDR3aa: CASSYSDPMVYEQYF
j_gene: TRBJ1-1; d_gene: -; v_gene: TRBV11-2; abundance: many; CDR3nt: TGTGCCAGCAGCACGCTGTCCGTATTTACTGAAGCTTTCTTT; CDR3aa: CASSTLSVFTEAFF
j_gene: TRBJ2-5; d_gene: -; v_gene: TRBV3-1; abundance: -; CDR3nt: TGTGCCAGCAGCCGAAACCCAGGAGGGCAAGAGACCCAGTACTTC; CDR3aa: CASSRNPGGQETQYF
j_gene: TRBJ2-1; d_gene: -; v_gene: TRBV18; abundance: few; CDR3nt: TGTGCCAGCTCACCCGTGCTGCGCGACTACAATGAGCAGTTCTTC; CDR3aa: CASSPVLRDYNEQFF
j_gene: TRBJ2-3; d_gene: -; v_gene: TRBV19; abundance: -; CDR3nt: TGTGCCAGTAGTTTGACCCGCACAGATACGCAGTATTTT; CDR3aa: CASSLTRTDTQYF
j_gene: TRBJ2-1; d_gene: TRBD2; v_gene: TRBV7-9; abundance: many; CDR3nt: TGTGCCAGCAACCCAGGACTAGCGGGCTACAATGAGCAGTTCTTC; CDR3aa: CASNPGLAGYNEQFF
j_gene: TRBJ2-7; d_gene: -; v_gene: TRBV7-9; abundance: -; CDR3nt: TGTGCCAGCAGCCCCACTGGGGCGGGACGCTACGAGCAGTACTTC; CDR3aa: CASSPTGAGRYEQYF
j_gene: TRBJ2-3; d_gene: TRBD2; v_gene: TRBV19; abundance: -; CDR3nt: TGTGCCAGTAGTATTACTAGCGGGAGGAACCCAGATACGCAGTATTTT; CDR3aa: CASSITSGRNPDTQYF
j_gene: TRBJ2-1; d_gene: TRBD2; v_gene: TRBV2; abundance: -; CDR3nt: TGTGCCAGCAGTGGGGCACTAGCGAGTTACAATGAGCAGTTCTTC; CDR3aa: CASSGALASYNEQFF
j_gene: TRBJ2-1; d_gene: TRBD2; v_gene: TRBV24-1; abundance: many; CDR3nt: TGTGCCACCAGTGATAAGGGACTAGCGGGAGGCGAGCAGTTCTTC; CDR3aa: CATSDKGLAGGEQFF